The entry below gives a single T cell receptor (beta chain) sequence along with its context. The data belong to a study of shared clonotypes between healthy human individuals. Study details: Donors, aged 18 to 49, were a couple of women and three men.

Every one of the donors was a Caucasian adult that lived in Nashville, Tennessee. From germline, CDR1 is SGHNT and CDR2 YENEEA. V gave up 5 bases and J gave up 2 bases, with 10 bases separating them. This CDR3 comprises 13 residues. Using immunoSEQ multiplex PCR, the repertoire was profiled, and TCRdb retains in-frame clones only, with some absent. Of approximately 1,000,000 clones detected, roughly 80% appear once; the ten largest clones hold 0.89%. The sequencing input was memory CD4+ T cells from PBMCs. Stated subset: CD45RA-negative fraction. The chain has TRBV11-3 and TRBJ2-7; D may correspond to TRBD1 or TRBD2 (5 bases each). This receptor was identified in a man aged 18 to 29 in good health. Some clones in this sample may be carry-over from other donors' samples. The CDR3 loop is CASSRGPAYEQYF. The CDR3 nucleotides read TGTGCCAGCAGCCGGGGACCCGCCTACGAGCAGTACTTC.